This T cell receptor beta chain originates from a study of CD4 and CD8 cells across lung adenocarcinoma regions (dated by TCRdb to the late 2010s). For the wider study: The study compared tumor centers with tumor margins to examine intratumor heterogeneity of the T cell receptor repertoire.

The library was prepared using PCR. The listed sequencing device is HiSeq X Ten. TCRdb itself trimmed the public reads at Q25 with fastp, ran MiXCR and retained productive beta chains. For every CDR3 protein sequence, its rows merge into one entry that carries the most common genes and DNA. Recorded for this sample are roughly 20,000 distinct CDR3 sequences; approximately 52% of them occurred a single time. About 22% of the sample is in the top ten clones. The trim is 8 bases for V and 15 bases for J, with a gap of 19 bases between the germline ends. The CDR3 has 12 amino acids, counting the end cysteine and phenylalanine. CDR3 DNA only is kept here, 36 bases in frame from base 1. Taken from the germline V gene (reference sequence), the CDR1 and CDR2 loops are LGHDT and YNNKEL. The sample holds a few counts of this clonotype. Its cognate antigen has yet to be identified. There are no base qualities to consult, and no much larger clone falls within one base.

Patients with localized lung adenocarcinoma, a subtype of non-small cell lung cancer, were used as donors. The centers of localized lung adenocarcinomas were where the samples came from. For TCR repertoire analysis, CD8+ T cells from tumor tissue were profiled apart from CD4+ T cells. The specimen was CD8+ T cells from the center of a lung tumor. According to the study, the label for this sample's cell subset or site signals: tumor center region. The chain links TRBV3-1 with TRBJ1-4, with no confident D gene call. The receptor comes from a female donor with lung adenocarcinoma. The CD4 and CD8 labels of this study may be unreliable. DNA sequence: TGTGCCAGCGCGAACGGCCTGGGAGTGGTGTTTTTT. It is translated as CASANGLGVVFF.